The 17 T cell receptor beta chains given below trace back to one sample, sequenced in a study of OX40 agonist ivuxolimab in advanced cancers. Library generation was performed with the immunoSEQ multiplex PCR assay. Held by TCRdb, this immuneACCESS table contains in-frame sequences only and omits some clones. Under half of the omission traces to an unresolved V gene where checked; the cause of the rest is unknown. Across this sample there are 65,000 or so clones, with 88% seen only once. The ten largest make up about 5% of the sample. The sample here was CD4+ or CD8+ T cells sorted from blood, taken in a trial of the OX40 agonist ivuxolimab. These receptors were taken from an adult with an advanced solid tumor such as melanoma, head and neck, liver or kidney cancer.

The gene calls are TRBV14 and TRBJ1-5; D remains unclear. The CDR3 extends over 17 amino acids. Germline values: CDR1 SGHDN, CDR2 FVKESK. Trimming cost V 3 bases and J 0 bases, with 15 bases left between them. The CDR3 loop is CASSHLDEVYSNQPQHF. The CDR3 DNA sequence: TGTGCCAGCAGCCACCTCGACGAGGTTTATAGCAATCAGCCCCAGCATTTT.

The chain joins TRBV5-1 to TRBJ2-3, with D unclear. The CDR3 is made up of 16 amino acids. Germline V gives CDR1 SGHRS, CDR2 YFSETQ. V was cut by 0 bases and J by 0 bases, with 11 bases left in between. DNA for the CDR3: TGCGCCAGCAGCTTGGGGGATACGACTAGCACAGATACGCAGTATTTT. It translates to CASSLGDTTSTDTQYF.

The chain has TRBV7-2 and TRBJ2-7; D not certain. Germline V CDR1 and CDR2: SGHTA, FQGNSA. With 5 bases removed from V and 2 bases from J, the gap between germline ends came to 16 bases. The CDR3 sequence is 15 residues long. CDR3 protein: CASSGNGQLTYEQYF. The CDR3 DNA is TGTGCCAGCAGCGGAAACGGGCAATTAACCTACGAGCAGTACTTC.

The chain joins TRBV4-1 to TRBJ2-3; 9 nucleotides agree with TRBD1. V lost 3 bases to trimming and J lost 5 bases; unmatched junction nucleotides: 9. The CDR3 covers 16 residues. Germline CDR1 is MGHRA and CDR2 is YSYEKL. CDR3 amino acids: CASSHSRTGEGDTQYF. CDR3 nucleotides: TGCGCCAGCAGCCATAGCCGGACAGGGGAGGGAGATACGCAGTATTTT.

The J gene is TRBJ2-3, the V gene TRBV11-2, with 8 positions matching TRBD2. The CDR3 length is 16 residues. J was trimmed by 0 bases and V by 5 bases; bases with no gene match: 7. Germline V gives CDR1 SGHAT, CDR2 FQNNGV. CDR3 protein: CASSPLPSGSTDTQYF. As DNA, the CDR3 is TGTGCCAGCAGCCCCCTGCCTAGCGGGAGCACAGATACGCAGTATTTT.

The V gene is TRBV6-5, the J gene TRBJ1-2; 11 bases line up with TRBD1. The CDR3 has 15 residues. The germline V gene has CDR1 MNHEY and CDR2 SVGAGI. J gave up 4 bases and V 6 bases, and 7 bases lay outside the gene matches. CDR3 region: CASSPLGQGVYGYTF. CDR3 in DNA: TGTGCCAGCAGCCCTTTGGGACAGGGGGTCTATGGCTACACCTTC.

The chain is built from TRBV2 and TRBJ2-7; D might be TRBD1 (6 bases). V was trimmed by 6 bases and J by 1 base, leaving 16 bases between them. Germline-derived CDR1 and CDR2 are SNHLY and FYNNEI. The CDR3 extends over 15 amino acids. Here the CDR3 reads CASRQRDKGSYEQYF. For the CDR3, the DNA is TGTGCCAGCAGGCAACGGGACAAAGGGTCCTACGAGCAGTACTTC.

The chain is built from TRBV11-3 and TRBJ2-1, with 11 bases matching TRBD1. Germline V CDR1 and CDR2: SGHNT, YENEEA. The CDR3 sequence is 15 residues long. V was pared by 5 bases and J by 7 bases, with 7 bases of the junction left unmatched. The CDR3 protein is CASSPGTGGSNEQFF. CDR3 bases: TGTGCCAGCAGCCCCGGGACAGGGGGTAGTAATGAGCAGTTCTTC. The full variable domain, with the rest looked up from reference TRBV11-3 and TRBJ2-1, is EAGVVQSPRYKIIEKKQPVAFWCNPISGHNTLYWYLQNLGQGPELLIRYENEEAVDDSQLPKDRFSAERLKGVDSTLKIQPAELGDSAVYLCASSPGTGGSNEQFFGPGTRLTVL.

The chain links TRBV7-9 to TRBJ2-5; weak D call: TRBD1 (6 bases). The end of the DNA fits TRBJ2-7 better, so the J call may be wrong. This CDR3 is 13 amino acids long. The germline V gene has CDR1 SEHNR and CDR2 FQNEAQ (reference sequence). The CDR3 here is CASSLFTGPEQYF. DNA of the CDR3: TGTGCCAGCAGCCTCTTTACAGGGCCCGAGCAGTACTTC.

This chain uses TRBV6-5 with TRBJ2-7; TRBD1 matches 8 bases. With V trimmed by 5 bases and J by 4 bases, 7 bases remained unmatched. The CDR3 totals 14 residues. Germline V lookup: CDR1 MNHEY, CDR2 SVGAGI. The CDR3 sequence: CASSDRDRLYEQYF. DNA for the CDR3: TGTGCCAGCAGTGACCGGGACAGGCTTTACGAGCAGTACTTC.

The V call is TRBV15, the J call TRBJ2-7, with a weak D call TRBD1 (6 bases). V was pared by 3 bases and J by 3 bases, with 15 bases between. Germline CDR1 and CDR2: LNHNV and YYDKDF (reference sequence). The CDR3 has 15 amino acids. The chain's CDR3 is CATSRRTAGNYEQYF. The CDR3 nucleotides read TGTGCCACCAGCAGGAGGACAGCCGGTAACTACGAGCAGTACTTC.

This chain connects TRBV5-1 to TRBJ2-3, with 12 bases identical to TRBD2. The CDR3 has 16 residues. CDR1 and CDR2 (germline): SGHRS, YFSETQ. The ends lost 2 bases at V and 4 bases at J; junction bases unmatched: 5. CDR3 region: CASSFLAGGPADTQYF. The CDR3 DNA sequence: TGCGCCAGCAGCTTCCTAGCGGGAGGGCCTGCAGATACGCAGTATTTT. The full variable domain, its missing parts supplied by reference TRBV5-1 and TRBJ2-3, is KAGVTQTPRYLIKTRGQQVTLSCSPISGHRSVSWYQQTPGQGLQFLFEYFSETQRNKGNFPGRFSGRQFSNSRSEMNVSTLELGDSALYLCASSFLAGGPADTQYFGPGTRLTVL.

The chain links TRBV10-3 to TRBJ2-6, with TRBD1 as a possible D gene (6 bases). CDR3 length equals 18 residues. Deletions cut 0 bases from V and 0 bases from J, with 12 bases between. Looked up from germline, CDR1 is ENHRY and CDR2 is SYGVKD. The CDR3 spells CAISESQGKGSGANVLTF. CDR3 nucleotides: TGTGCCATCAGTGAGTCGCAGGGGAAGGGCTCTGGGGCCAACGTCCTGACTTTC.

V gene TRBV9 combines with J gene TRBJ1-4, with a weak D call TRBD1 (5 bases). CDR3 length equals 14 residues. V dropped 3 bases and J dropped 7 bases, with 13 bases sitting between them. Germline CDR1 SGDLS, CDR2 YYNGEE. The CDR3 sequence is CASSGGVSGEKLFF. The DNA for the CDR3 is TGTGCCAGCAGCGGAGGGGTGAGCGGTGAAAAACTGTTTTTT.

The rearrangement links TRBV5-1 to TRBJ1-4, with D uncertain. The CDR3 is made up of 15 amino acids. Trimming removed 0 bases at V and 5 bases at J, with 11 bases between. The germline V gene encodes CDR1 SGHRS and CDR2 YFSETQ. CDR3 sequence reads: CASSLGPGPNEKLFF. The CDR3 nucleotides read TGCGCCAGCAGCTTGGGACCAGGACCGAATGAAAAACTGTTTTTT.

V and J are TRBV5-1 and TRBJ1-1; D not resolved. The CDR3 covers 13 residues. CDR1 is SGHRS and CDR2 is YFSETQ in the germline V gene. V dropped 5 bases and J dropped 4 bases, with 12 bases sitting between them. The CDR3 spells CASRVTLTTEAFF. The CDR3 DNA reads TGCGCCAGCAGGGTGACATTGACCACTGAAGCTTTCTTT. The full variable domain, completed using reference TRBV5-1 and TRBJ1-1, is KAGVTQTPRYLIKTRGQQVTLSCSPISGHRSVSWYQQTPGQGLQFLFEYFSETQRNKGNFPGRFSGRQFSNSRSEMNVSTLELGDSALYLCASRVTLTTEAFFGQGTRLTVV.

This CDR3 is CASSTATGVGNQPQHF. The DNA of the CDR3 is TGTGCCAGTAGTACTGCGACAGGGGTGGGCAATCAGCCCCAGCATTTT. V usage is TRBV19 and J usage is TRBJ1-5; 8 nucleotides agree with TRBD1. Germline V gives CDR1 LNHDA, CDR2 SQIVND (reference sequence). After removal of 4 bases from V and 2 bases from J, the junction contained 7 bases not matched to a gene. This CDR3 region has 16 residues.